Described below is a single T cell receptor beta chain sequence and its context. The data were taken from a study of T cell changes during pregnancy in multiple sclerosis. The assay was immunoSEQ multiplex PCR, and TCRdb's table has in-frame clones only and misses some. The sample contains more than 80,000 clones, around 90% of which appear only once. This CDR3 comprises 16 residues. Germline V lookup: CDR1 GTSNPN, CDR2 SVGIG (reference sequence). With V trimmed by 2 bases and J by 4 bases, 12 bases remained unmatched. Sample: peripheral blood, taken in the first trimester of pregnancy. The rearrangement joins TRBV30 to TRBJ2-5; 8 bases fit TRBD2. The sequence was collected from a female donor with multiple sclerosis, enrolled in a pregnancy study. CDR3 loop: CAWSRPERERGETQYF. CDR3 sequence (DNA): TGTGCCTGGAGTCGCCCTGAGCGGGAGAGGGGAGAGACCCAGTACTTC. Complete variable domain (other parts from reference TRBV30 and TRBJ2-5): SQTIHQWPATLVQPVGSPLSLECTVEGTSNPNLYWYRQAAGRGLQLLFYSVGIGQISSEVPQNLSASRPQDRQFILSSKKLLLSDSGFYLCAWSRPERERGETQYFGPGTRLLVL.